The 24 T cell receptor beta chains reported below all come from one sample, sequenced in a study of a mutant IDH1 vaccine in newly diagnosed glioma. Time point here: week 11, during vaccination. Doses of 300 ug of mutant IDH1 20-mer peptide were given with topical imiquimod. These receptors lack a known antigen. Repertoires were generated with immunoSEQ multiplex PCR, while TCRdb's copy carries only in-frame clones and drops some. The sample holds tens of thousands of clones, around 77% seen once. This material consisted of PBMCs, taken from a glioma patient whose treatment included an IDH1 peptide vaccine. The receptor set was obtained from a woman aged 18-29 years with glioma.

The rearrangement links TRBV15 to TRBJ2-3; weak D call: TRBD1 (5 bases). Germline V gene sequence: CDR1 LNHNV, CDR2 YYDKDF (reference sequence). This CDR3 comprises 15 residues. Trimming stripped 0 bases from V and 1 base from J, with 8 bases between. The CDR3 DNA follows: TGTGCCACCAGCAGAGAAAGGGGTGGCACAGATACGCAGTATTTT. As protein: CATSRERGGTDTQYF.

This clone was counted a few times. V and J are TRBV4-1 and TRBJ2-4; D is perhaps TRBD2 (5 bases). Trimming stripped 0 bases from V and 9 bases from J, with 30 bases between. The germline CDR1 and CDR2 sequences are MGHRA and YSYEKL. The CDR3 covers 20 residues. The CDR3 reads CASSQDNRGFFLASPAIQYF. CDR3 DNA: TGCGCCAGCAGCCAAGATAACCGGGGATTCTTCCTGGCCTCTCCAGCCATTCAGTACTTC.

V and J are TRBV19 and TRBJ2-2; 7 bases are shared with TRBD1. This CDR3 region has 20 residues. Unmatched junction bases numbered 22, after V lost 3 bases and J lost 6 bases. The germline gives CDR1 LNHDA, CDR2 SQIVND (reference sequence). The CDR3 region has the DNA TGTGCCAGTAGTATTTACTCGGGACAGACGAGTTTTTGGGGGTCCGGGGAGCTGTTTTTT. Protein sequence: CASSIYSGQTSFWGSGELFF.

V and J are TRBV14 and TRBJ2-7; D may be TRBD1 (6 bases). Per the germline V gene, CDR1 is SGHDN and CDR2 is FVKESK. The CDR3 extends over 12 amino acids. Trimming shortened V by 5 bases and J by 5 bases, and 10 bases separated the two germline ends. The CDR3 region has the DNA TGTGCCAGCAGCACAGGGCTGCACGAGCAGTACTTC. Its protein is CASSTGLHEQYF. Together with reference TRBV14 and TRBJ2-7, the CDR3 gives the full variable domain: EAGVTQFPSHSVIEKGQTVTLRCDPISGHDNLYWYRRVMGKEIKFLLHFVKESKQDESGMPNNRFLAERTGGTYSTLKVQPAELEDSGVYFCASSTGLHEQYFGPGTRLTVT.

V gene TRBV6-1 combines with J gene TRBJ1-1, with D hard to call. This CDR3 spans 12 amino acids. Germline lookup yields CDR1 MNHNS and CDR2 SASEGT. Between the trimmed V and J ends, which lost 0 bases and 6 bases, there was a span of 5 bases. The CDR3: CASSEAGSEAFF. In nucleotides, the CDR3 is TGTGCCAGCAGTGAAGCTGGGTCTGAAGCTTTCTTT.

The J gene is TRBJ2-5, the V gene TRBV7-9; 16 bases line up with TRBD2. The junction had 7 bases not matched to a gene; V was cut back by 5 bases and J by 4 bases. Germline loops: CDR1 SEHNR, CDR2 FQNEAQ (reference sequence). The CDR3 loop spans 17 amino acids. Here the CDR3 DNA reads TGTGCCAGCAGCAAGGGACTAGCGGGAGGGGCGGGAGAGACCCAGTACTTC. Translated, it gives CASSKGLAGGAGETQYF.

The V and J genes are TRBV7-9 and TRBJ2-5, with a weak D call TRBD1 (5 bases). The CDR3 contains 14 residues. Deletions cut 1 base from V and 5 bases from J, with 11 bases between. Germline V CDR1 and CDR2: SEHNR, FQNEAQ (reference sequence). Here the CDR3 DNA reads TGTGCCAGCAGCTTAGGGGGCAGTGGGGAGACCCAGTACTTC. It translates to CASSLGGSGETQYF.

The V and J genes are TRBV7-9 and TRBJ2-1; possible D gene TRBD1, 6 bases. V was trimmed by 5 bases and J by 8 bases, leaving 19 bases between them. Germline V gene lookup returns CDR1 SEHNR and CDR2 FQNEAQ (reference sequence). This CDR3 contains 15 residues. CDR3 nucleotide sequence: TGTGCCAGCAGCCCTTCCGCAGGGGCAGCGGATGAGCAGTTCTTC. As protein: CASSPSAGAADEQFF.

This clone was observed a few times. The V gene is TRBV10-3, the J gene TRBJ1-2; D may be TRBD1 (6 bases). V was cut by 6 bases and J by 9 bases, with 17 bases left in between. This CDR3 has 13 amino acids. Germline V gives CDR1 ENHRY, CDR2 SYGVKD. The CDR3 loop reads CAIRAGVTYSYTF. The CDR3 coding sequence is TGTGCCATCAGGGCAGGGGTAACCTACAGCTACACCTTC.

There are a few counts of this clone. The chain employs TRBV29-1 and TRBJ1-1; TRBD1 agrees at 7 bases. Per germline, CDR1 SQVTM and CDR2 ANQGSEA. V shed 8 bases and J 0 bases; nucleotides not matched to a gene: 9. The CDR3 extends over 14 amino acids. The CDR3 DNA is TGCAGCTCTGAAGGGGGACAGATGAACACTGAAGCTTTCTTT. Translation gives CSSEGGQMNTEAFF.

This rearrangement joins TRBV29-1 to TRBJ2-5; 9 bases match TRBD1. CDR3 length: 15 amino acids. The ends lost 3 bases at V and 4 bases at J; junction bases unmatched: 9. CDR1 is SQVTM and CDR2 is ANQGSEA in the germline V gene. The CDR3 region is CSVETTGGFGETQYF. The CDR3, as DNA: TGCAGCGTTGAGACGACAGGGGGTTTCGGAGAGACCCAGTACTTC.

V gene TRBV2 combines with J gene TRBJ2-7, with TRBD1 matching 7 bases. The J segment lost 2 bases and the V segment lost 7 bases, leaving 5 bases of the junction unmatched. The CDR3 is 13 amino acids. Germline loops: CDR1 SNHLY, CDR2 FYNNEI. CDR3: CASKGDRTYEQYF. The CDR3 nucleotides read TGTGCCAGCAAGGGGGACAGAACCTACGAGCAGTACTTC.

The V gene is TRBV5-6, the J gene TRBJ2-2, with D perhaps being TRBD1 or TRBD2 (5 bases each). Looked up from germline, CDR1 is SGHDT and CDR2 is YYEEEE. Trimming removed 1 base from V and 3 bases from J, with 13 bases in between. The CDR3 totals 16 residues. CDR3 coding DNA: TGTGCCAGCAGCTTGTCCGGAGAGGGGTACACCGGGGAGCTGTTTTTT. It codes for CASSLSGEGYTGELFF.

The chain carries TRBV7-6 and TRBJ2-7; a weak D match, TRBD1 (5 bases). Germline CDR1 reads SGHVS; CDR2 reads FNYEAQ. This CDR3 is built from 14 residues. V gave up 1 base and J gave up 3 bases, with 10 bases separating them. CDR3 protein: CASSLGRVGYEQYF. DNA for the CDR3: TGTGCCAGCAGCTTAGGCAGGGTTGGCTACGAGCAGTACTTC.

The chain carries TRBV7-9 and TRBJ1-4; perhaps TRBD1 as D (6 bases). This CDR3 is 14 amino acids long. Per germline, CDR1 SEHNR and CDR2 FQNEAQ (reference sequence). Trimming removed 4 bases at V and 6 bases at J, with 12 bases between. The CDR3, as DNA: TGTGCCAGCAGCTCCATACAGGGTTATGAAAAACTGTTTTTT. Translating it yields CASSSIQGYEKLFF.

The chain carries TRBV5-6 and TRBJ2-6, with D perhaps matching TRBD1 (6 bases). CDR3 length: 19 amino acids. CDR1 is SGHDT and CDR2 is YYEEEE in the germline V gene. Trimming stripped 4 bases from V and 0 bases from J, with 20 bases between. The CDR3 sequence: CASSQVYRVRGSGANVLTF. The CDR3 DNA sequence: TGTGCCAGCAGCCAAGTCTACAGGGTGAGGGGCTCTGGGGCCAACGTCCTGACTTTC.

The chain recombines TRBV5-6 with TRBJ1-2, with TRBD1 matching over 8 bases. Germline V lookup: CDR1 SGHDT, CDR2 YYEEEE. Unmatched junction bases numbered 10, after V lost 5 bases and J lost 4 bases. The CDR3 totals 15 residues. CDR3 in DNA: TGTGCCAGCAGGCGGTGGACAGGGAATTTCTATGGCTACACCTTC. This gives the protein CASRRWTGNFYGYTF.

This chain uses TRBV7-2 with TRBJ1-6; 10 positions match TRBD1. The CDR3 has 16 residues. Per germline, CDR1 SGHTA and CDR2 FQGNSA. V dropped 5 bases and J dropped 7; count of bases not matched to a gene: 8. In nucleotides, the CDR3 is TGTGCCAGCAGCGCGAACGGACAGGGGGGAAATTCACCCCTCCACTTT. Its protein is CASSANGQGGNSPLHF.

In nucleotides, the CDR3 is TGCAGCGTTGACCCTTCGAACACCGGGGAGCTGTTTTTT. Its translation is CSVDPSNTGELFF. This chain uses TRBV29-1 with TRBJ2-2; D unclear. Trimming removed 3 bases from V and 0 bases from J, with 5 bases in between. The CDR3 extends over 13 amino acids. Looked up from germline, CDR1 is SQVTM and CDR2 is ANQGSEA.

This clone turned up a few times. The chain links TRBV19 to TRBJ1-5; the D gene is possibly TRBD1 (6 bases). The CDR3 totals 15 residues. Germline assignment: CDR1 LNHDA and CDR2 SQIVND (reference sequence). Trimming pared 4 bases from V and 0 bases from J, leaving 10 bases between. CDR3 sequence: CASSSGQYSNQPQHF. The CDR3 DNA reads as TGTGCCAGTAGTAGCGGACAGTATAGCAATCAGCCCCAGCATTTT.

This clone was seen once. The chain combines TRBV5-4 with TRBJ2-1; D is uncertain. This CDR3 is 12 amino acids long. V was trimmed by 5 bases and J by 5 bases, leaving 8 bases between them. CDR1 is SGHNT, CDR2 YYREEE, per germline (reference sequence). The CDR3 here is CASSEANNEQFF. For the CDR3, the DNA is TGTGCCAGCAGTGAGGCGAACAATGAGCAGTTCTTC.

The rearrangement links TRBV27 to TRBJ2-1, with 13 bases lining up with TRBD2. V lost 6 bases to trimming and J lost 5 bases; unmatched junction nucleotides: 10. The CDR3 length is 17 residues. Germline values: CDR1 MNHEY, CDR2 SMNVEV (reference sequence). CDR3 sequence (DNA): TGTGCCAGCAGCCTTCCCCTGACTAGCGGGGGGAACAATGAGCAGTTCTTC. As protein: CASSLPLTSGGNNEQFF.

V gene TRBV6-5 combines with J gene TRBJ2-1, with D maybe TRBD1 (5 bases). The CDR3 totals 16 residues. V was trimmed by 3 bases and J by 6 bases, leaving 18 bases between them. Germline V gene data show CDR1 as MNHEY and CDR2 as SVGAGI. For the CDR3, the DNA is TGTGCCAGCAGTTATGGTACAGGACGACTCGCCAATGAGCAGTTCTTC. Residues: CASSYGTGRLANEQFF.

The V gene is TRBV7-8, the J gene TRBJ2-5; D unclear. This CDR3 comprises 12 residues. V lost 10 bases and J 5 bases, leaving 14 bases between the germline ends. The germline V gene has CDR1 SGHVS and CDR2 FQNEAQ. CDR3 region: CATECDVETQYF. DNA of the CDR3: TGTGCCACCGAGTGTGACGTGGAGACCCAGTACTTC.